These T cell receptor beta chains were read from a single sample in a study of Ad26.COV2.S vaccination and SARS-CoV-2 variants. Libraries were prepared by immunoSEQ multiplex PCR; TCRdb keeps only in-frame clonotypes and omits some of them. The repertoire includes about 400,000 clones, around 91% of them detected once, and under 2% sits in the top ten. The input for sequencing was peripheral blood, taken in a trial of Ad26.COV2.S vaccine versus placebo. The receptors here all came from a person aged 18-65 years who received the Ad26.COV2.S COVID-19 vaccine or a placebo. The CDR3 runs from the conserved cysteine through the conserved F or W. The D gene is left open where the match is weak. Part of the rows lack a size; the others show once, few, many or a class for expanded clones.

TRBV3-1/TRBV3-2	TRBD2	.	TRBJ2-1	CASSQVFTSGIYNEQFF	TGTGCCAGCAGCCAAGTTTTTACTAGCGGGATTTACAATGAGCAGTTCTTC
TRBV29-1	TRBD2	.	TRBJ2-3	CSVDYREGTDTQYF	TGCAGCGTTGATTACCGGGAGGGCACAGATACGCAGTATTTT
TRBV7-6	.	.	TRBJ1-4	CASSFLLKRENEKLFF	TGTGCCAGCAGCTTCTTACTTAAGAGGGAGAATGAAAAACTGTTTTTT
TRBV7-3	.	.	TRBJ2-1	CASSLRGLGEQFF	TGTGCCAGCAGCTTAAGGGGGTTAGGCGAGCAGTTCTTC
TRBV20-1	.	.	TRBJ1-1	CSARRDIQAFF	TGCAGTGCCAGGAGGGACATACAAGCTTTCTTT
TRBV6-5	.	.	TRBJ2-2	CASTLGAVNTGELFF	TGTGCCAGCACATTGGGGGCGGTGAACACCGGGGAGCTGTTTTTT
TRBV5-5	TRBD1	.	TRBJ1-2	CASSKSRDSPGTF	TGTGCCAGCAGCAAATCCCGGGACAGCCCAGGCACCTTC
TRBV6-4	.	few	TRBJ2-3	CASSALPGTDTQYF	TGTGCCAGCAGTGCTCTCCCCGGGACAGATACGCAGTATTTT
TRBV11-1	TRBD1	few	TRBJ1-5	CASSPGQGQQPQHF	TGTGCCAGCAGCCCAGGACAGGGACAACAGCCCCAGCATTTT
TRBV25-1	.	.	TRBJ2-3	CASSESKGGSMDTQYF	TGTGCCAGCAGTGAATCAAAGGGGGGTAGCATGGATACGCAGTATTTT
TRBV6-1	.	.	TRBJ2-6	CASSEKGIFGANVLTF	TGTGCCAGCAGTGAAAAGGGAATATTTGGGGCCAACGTCCTGACTTTC
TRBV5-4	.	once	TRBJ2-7	CASSHRGQSYEQYF	TGTGCCAGCAGCCACCGGGGACAATCTTACGAGCAGTACTTC
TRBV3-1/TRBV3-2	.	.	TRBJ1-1	CASSPGSSGAFF	TGTGCCAGCAGCCCCGGGTCTTCGGGAGCTTTCTTT
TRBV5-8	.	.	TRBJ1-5	CASSHPSGTLEPQHF	TGTGCCAGCAGCCATCCTTCCGGGACTTTAGAGCCCCAGCATTTT
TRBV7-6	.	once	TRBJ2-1	CASSSRLRYNEQFF	TGTGCCAGCAGCTCGCGACTACGCTACAATGAGCAGTTCTTC
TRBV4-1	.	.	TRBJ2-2	CASSQDRWGTGELFF	TGCGCCAGCAGCCAAGATAGGTGGGGTACCGGGGAGCTGTTTTTT
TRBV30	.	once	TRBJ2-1	CAWRGGGPWNEQFF	TGTGCCTGGAGAGGAGGGGGTCCGTGGAATGAGCAGTTCTTC
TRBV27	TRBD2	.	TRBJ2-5	CASSFGGGPQETQYF	TGTGCCAGCAGTTTTGGGGGAGGGCCCCAAGAGACCCAGTACTTC
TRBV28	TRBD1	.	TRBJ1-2	CASSLIQGDVTF	TGTGCCAGCAGTTTAATACAGGGGGATGTCACCTTC
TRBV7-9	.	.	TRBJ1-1	CASSLAGNTEAFF	TGTGCCAGCAGCCTAGCGGGGAACACTGAAGCTTTCTTT
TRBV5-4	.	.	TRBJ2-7	CASSWMVRSEQYF	TGTGCCAGCAGCTGGATGGTTCGCTCCGAGCAGTACTTC
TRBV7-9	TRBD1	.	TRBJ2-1	CASSSPLGQGSFEQFF	TGTGCCAGCAGCTCCCCTTTGGGACAGGGGTCTTTTGAGCAGTTCTTC
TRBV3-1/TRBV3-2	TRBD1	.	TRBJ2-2	CASSHSRTGYSGELFF	TGTGCCAGCAGCCATTCCCGGACAGGGTATTCCGGGGAGCTGTTTTTT
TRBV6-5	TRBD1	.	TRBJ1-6	CASSYTDRDSPLHF	TGTGCCAGCAGTTACACCGACAGGGATTCACCCCTCCACTTT
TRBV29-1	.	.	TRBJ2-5	CSVEAPQETQYF	TGCAGCGTTGAAGCTCCCCAAGAGACCCAGTACTTC
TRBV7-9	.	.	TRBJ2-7	CASSLARGLLTYEQYF	TGTGCCAGCAGCTTAGCGCGCGGACTACTGACCTACGAGCAGTACTTC
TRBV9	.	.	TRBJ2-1	CASSPSTGVSYNEQFF	TGTGCCAGCAGCCCCTCCACGGGGGTCTCCTACAATGAGCAGTTCTTC
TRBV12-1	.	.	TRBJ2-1	CASSSSGTSGRSTYNEQFF	TGTGCCAGCAGCTCCTCCGGGACTAGCGGGAGATCGACCTACAATGAGCAGTTCTTC
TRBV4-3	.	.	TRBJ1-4	CASSQAQSYNEKLFF	TGCGCCAGCAGCCAAGCACAGTCCTATAATGAAAAACTGTTTTTT
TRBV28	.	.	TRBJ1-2	CASSAGHSYGYTF	TGTGCCAGCAGTGCAGGGCATAGCTATGGCTACACCTTC
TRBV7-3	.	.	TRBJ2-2	CASTSGDRTGELFF	TGTGCCAGCACCTCAGGGGACCGCACCGGGGAGCTGTTTTTT
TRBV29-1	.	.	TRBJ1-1	CSVETGGADTEAFF	TGCAGCGTTGAAACGGGGGGCGCGGACACTGAAGCTTTCTTT
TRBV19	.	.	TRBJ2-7	CASSTSPGANEQYF	TGTGCCAGTAGTACCTCCCCCGGTGCGAACGAGCAGTACTTC
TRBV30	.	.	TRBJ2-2	CAWSPGTTGELFF	TGTGCCTGGAGCCCAGGGACCACCGGGGAGCTGTTTTTT
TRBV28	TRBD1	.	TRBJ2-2	CASRSRGINTGELFF	TGTGCCAGCAGGTCCAGGGGGATTAACACCGGGGAGCTGTTTTTT
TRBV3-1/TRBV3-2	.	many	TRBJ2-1	CASTKPPYAEQFF	TGTGCCAGCACCAAGCCCCCGTATGCTGAGCAGTTCTTC
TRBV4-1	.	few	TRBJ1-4	CASSQAVSEKLFF	TGCGCCAGCAGCCAAGCAGTAAGTGAAAAACTGTTTTTT